The 16 T cell receptor beta chains listed next were all sequenced from one sample in a study of T cells in Graves' hyperthyroidism and ophthalmopathy. RNA transcripts were the template for amplifying TCR beta CDR3 regions. With the HTBI primer set, the TCR CDR3 went through a first round of RT-PCR. MiXCR, applied by TCRdb to the multiplex PCR reads, yields one record per CDR3 protein. Seen here are some 360,000 distinct CDR3 sequences, about 15% observed once, and the top ten hold around 10%. Sequencing input: blood. The receptors here all came from an older woman with Graves' hyperthyroidism.

This chain links TRBV7-6 with TRBJ2-7, with D tentatively TRBD2 (6 bases). Per germline, CDR1 SGHVS and CDR2 FNYEAQ. CDR3 length: 16 residues. Between the trimmed V and J ends, which lost 5 bases and 3 bases, there was a span of 20 bases. CDR3 sequence: CASSPMGRSGGYEQYF. CDR3 coding DNA: TGTGCCAGCAGCCCTATGGGACGATCCGGGGGCTACGAGCAGTACTTC.

The sample holds many counts of this clonotype. J is TRBJ2-3 and V is TRBV7-2, with D possibly matching TRBD2 (5 bases). Germline CDR1 and CDR2: SGHTA and FQGNSA. V was pared by 2 bases and J by 6 bases, with 9 bases between. CDR3 size: 13 residues. CDR3 protein: CASSLQDFDTQYF. The DNA for the CDR3 is TGTGCCAGCAGCTTACAGGACTTTGATACGCAGTATTTT.

This chain uses TRBV19 with TRBJ1-2; perhaps TRBD1 as D (5 bases). CDR1 and CDR2 from the germline V gene are LNHDA and SQIVND (reference sequence). Between the trimmed V and J ends, which lost 4 bases and 4 bases, there was a span of 10 bases. The CDR3 has 13 amino acids. The CDR3 region is CASSTSGTYGYTF. CDR3 nucleotides: TGTGCCAGTAGTACGTCAGGGACCTATGGCTACACCTTC.

Ten or more counts support this clonotype. Its ends do not fully match the called genes, so a read error is possible. V gene TRBV5-1 combines with J gene TRBJ1-3; D remains unclear. The CDR3 spans 13 residues. The germline V gene encodes CDR1 SGHRS and CDR2 YFSETQ. CDR3 sequence: CASSLASGNTIYF. Written as DNA, the CDR3 is TGTGCCAGCAGTCTCGCCTCTGGAAACACCATATATTTT.

The gene calls are TRBV11-2 and TRBJ1-2; 7 bases line up with TRBD1. This CDR3 spans 13 amino acids. Trimming cost V 6 bases and J 4 bases; bases outside gene matches: 5. Germline V gene lookup returns CDR1 SGHAT and CDR2 FQNNGV. The CDR3 sequence is CASSQGVSYGYTF. The CDR3 DNA reads TGTGCCAGCAGTCAGGGGGTTTCCTATGGCTACACCTTC.

This clonotype was seen at least ten times. The V gene is TRBV29-1, the J gene TRBJ2-5; D may correspond to TRBD1 or TRBD2 (5 bases each). The CDR3 sequence is 12 residues long. Per germline, CDR1 SQVTM and CDR2 ANQGSEA. Trimming shortened V by 6 bases and J by 6 bases, and 14 bases separated the two germline ends. In DNA, the CDR3 is TGCAGCGTCGACAGCGGTCGTAAGACCCAGTACTTC. Translation: CSVDSGRKTQYF. Full variable domain (remainder filled in from reference TRBV29-1 and TRBJ2-5): SAVISQKPSRDICQRGTSLTIQCQVDSQVTMMFWYRQQPGQSLTLIATANQGSEATYESGFVIDKFPISRPNLTFSTLTVSNMSPEDSSIYLCSVDSGRKTQYFGPGTRLLVL.

V is TRBV6-1 and J is TRBJ2-3, with D tentatively TRBD1 (6 bases). V lost 3 bases and J lost 2, with 15 bases in between. This CDR3 is built from 16 residues. In germline, CDR1 is MNHNS, CDR2 SASEGT. CDR3 sequence: CASSDLSGADTDTQYF. As DNA, the CDR3 is TGTGCCAGCAGTGATTTATCAGGGGCGGACACAGATACGCAGTATTTT.

This clonotype has a single count. The V gene is TRBV2, the J gene TRBJ2-1, with TRBD2 matching over 11 bases. The J segment lost 10 bases and the V segment lost 6 bases, leaving 11 bases of the junction unmatched. The CDR3 is 15 amino acids. Germline-derived CDR1 and CDR2 are SNHLY and FYNNEI. In nucleotides, the CDR3 is TGTGCCAGCAGCACCTACATAGCGGGAGGGCGCGAGCAGTTCTTC. Its protein product is CASSTYIAGGREQFF.

In its sample, this clonotype was seen many times. The chain recombines TRBV24-1 with TRBJ2-3; D gene unclear. The CDR3 has 15 residues. The V end lost 0 bases, the J end lost 2 bases, and 8 bases lay between the germline ends. The V gene's germline CDR1 is KGHDR and CDR2 SFDVKD. The CDR3 DNA follows: TGTGCCACCAGTGATTTGGCGCAGTACACAGATACGCAGTATTTT. It encodes CATSDLAQYTDTQYF.

The chain combines TRBV6-1 with TRBJ2-5, with D unresolved. V dropped 6 bases and J dropped 4 bases, with 12 bases sitting between them. CDR3 size: 13 residues. Germline assignment: CDR1 MNHNS and CDR2 SASEGT. The chain's CDR3 is CASRPVGIETQYF. The CDR3 nucleotides read TGTGCCAGCAGACCCGTGGGGATAGAGACCCAGTACTTC.

This clonotype has more than one count but fewer than ten. The chain combines TRBV19 with TRBJ2-1, with 9 bases identical to TRBD2. V shed 2 bases, J shed 9 bases, and the junction held 2 bases outside the gene matches. This CDR3 region has 13 residues. Germline CDR1 LNHDA, CDR2 SQIVND (reference sequence). In DNA form, the CDR3 reads TGTGCCAGTAGTATACTAGCGGGAAGTGAGCAGTTCTTC. Translating gives CASSILAGSEQFF.

This clonotype was detected ten times or more. The gene calls are TRBV12-3 or TRBV12-4 and TRBJ1-5, with 7 bases identical to TRBD1. The CDR3 has 16 amino acids. Trimming cost V 3 bases and J 0 bases; bases outside gene matches: 5. The chain's CDR3 is CASSLKTGTSNQPQHF. CDR3 nucleotide sequence: TGTGCCAGCAGTTTGAAGACAGGGACTAGCAATCAGCCCCAGCATTTT.

The V gene is TRBV9, the J gene TRBJ1-1, with TRBD1 as a possible D gene (5 bases). With 0 bases removed from V and 5 bases from J, the gap between germline ends came to 11 bases. Germline-derived CDR1 and CDR2 are SGDLS and YYNGEE. The CDR3 loop spans 14 amino acids. The DNA of the CDR3 is TGTGCCAGCAGCGTAGGGCAGGGAAGTACTGAAGCTTTCTTT. It yields the protein CASSVGQGSTEAFF.

This clonotype was found many times. This rearrangement joins TRBV29-1 to TRBJ1-5; 7 bases agree with TRBD1. Germline V gene data show CDR1 as SQVTM and CDR2 as ANQGSEA. This CDR3 spans 13 amino acids. The V and J ends lost 6 bases and 4 bases, in that order; junction bases with no gene match: 6. The CDR3 DNA follows: TGCAGCGTCGGGGACAGCCTAAATCAGCCCCAGCATTTT. Protein product: CSVGDSLNQPQHF. Based on the CDR3 plus reference TRBV29-1 and TRBJ1-5, the full variable domain is SAVISQKPSRDICQRGTSLTIQCQVDSQVTMMFWYRQQPGQSLTLIATANQGSEATYESGFVIDKFPISRPNLTFSTLTVSNMSPEDSSIYLCSVGDSLNQPQHFGDGTRLSIL.

This clonotype was seen ten or more times. The chain has TRBV15 and TRBJ2-3; D unclear. There are 14 residues in the CDR3. V lost 6 bases and J 0 bases, leaving 10 bases between the germline ends. Germline lookup yields CDR1 LNHNV and CDR2 YYDKDF (reference sequence). The CDR3 DNA is TGTGCCACCAGTTCAGTCCAAAGCACAGATACGCAGTATTTT. This encodes CATSSVQSTDTQYF.

CDR3 coding DNA: TGTGCCAGTAGTATGGCCCAGGGTAATTCACCCCTCCACTTT. This encodes CASSMAQGNSPLHF. The chain is built from TRBV19 and TRBJ1-6; a possible D gene is TRBD1 (5 bases). The V gene's germline CDR1 is LNHDA and CDR2 SQIVND (reference sequence). V was shortened by 3 bases and J by 6 bases, with 9 bases between the two germline ends. The CDR3 contains 14 residues.